The entry that follows covers one T cell receptor (beta chain) sequence. Which antigen it targets is not known. Qualities for individual bases were not recorded, and no much larger clone is one base off. CDR1 and CDR2, per the germline V gene, are SGHVS and FNYEAQ. The CDR3 has 15 amino acids, counting the end cysteine and phenylalanine. Just CDR3 DNA is preserved here, 45 bases in frame from base 1. V lost 5 bases and J lost 5 bases; the stretch between them is 19 bases long. This sample was taken from a study of response to subunit inactivated influenza vaccine (dated by TCRdb to 2016 to 2018). About the investigation overall: Deep quantitative T cell receptor repertoire profiling was used in the study to track responses to a trivalent subunit inactivated influenza vaccine. Study-wide conclusions, independent of this receptor: It was suggested by the authors that each seasonal influenza vaccination may recruit only a limited number of new T cells.

The library relied on RT-PCR. The sequencer was an Illumina HiSeq 2500. TCRdb reprocessing: public reads trimmed at Q25 with fastp, clones called with MiXCR, in-frame beta chains kept. Rows are combined by CDR3 protein, so each entry shows the most common genes and DNA. Counted in this sample were over 450,000 distinct CDR3 sequences; around 13% of them appeared once. The ten top clones hold roughly 14% of the sample. The time point label here, explained by the study, means: 40 to 45 days after influenza vaccine administration. This material consisted of PBMCs from blood, taken roughly 6 weeks after vaccination. The clonotype originates from a man aged 50-60 years who received an inactivated influenza vaccine. Donor details come from another sample of the same person, matched by shared clones. The sequence links TRBV7-6 to TRBJ2-7, with TRBD1 perhaps the D gene, on 6 matching bases. The CDR3 region has the sequence CASSVTRDMSHEQYF. The base sequence is TGTGCCAGCAGCGTGACCCGGGACATGAGCCACGAGCAGTACTTC.